The 26 T cell receptor beta chains given below trace back to one sample, sequenced in a study of blood T cell repertoires in COVID-19. Sequenced by immunoSEQ multiplex PCR; TCRdb stores in-frame clones only, minus some. The sample lists 110,000 to 150,000 clones, around 81% seen once, with more than 6.5% in the top ten. The sample comprised peripheral blood. The receptors originated from a human donor in a cohort sampled during active COVID-19.

The rearrangement uses TRBV5-6 and TRBJ2-3; 12 bases align to TRBD2. With 1 base clipped from V and 4 bases from J, the junction kept 4 bases outside the gene matches. This CDR3 is 16 amino acids long. Germline V gene lookup returns CDR1 SGHDT and CDR2 YYEEEE. CDR3 loop: CASSLPSGRVSDTQYF. The CDR3 DNA follows: TGTGCCAGCAGCTTGCCTAGCGGGAGGGTTTCAGATACGCAGTATTTT.

The rearrangement joins TRBV4-3 to TRBJ1-3; D is undetermined. The germline gives CDR1 LGHNA, CDR2 YSLEER. With 0 bases removed from V and 0 bases from J, the gap between germline ends came to 6 bases. The length of the CDR3 is 15 residues. The CDR3 nucleotides read TGCGCCAGCAGCCAAGATCGGAGCTCTGGAAACACCATATATTTT. Translation gives CASSQDRSSGNTIYF.

The rearrangement links TRBV5-4 to TRBJ2-7; TRBD2 matches at 9 bases. This CDR3 is 16 amino acids long. The germline V gene encodes CDR1 SGHNT and CDR2 YYREEE (reference sequence). Losses at the gene ends were 0 bases for V and 4 bases for J; bases not matched to a gene: 8. For the CDR3, the DNA is TGTGCCAGCAGCTTGGGACAACCAGCGGGAGGATACGAGCAGTACTTC. This gives the protein CASSLGQPAGGYEQYF.

This clone was observed a single time. This chain joins TRBV7-3 and TRBJ2-5, with 8 bases matching TRBD1. Germline CDR1 is SGHTA and CDR2 is FQGTGA. After removal of 4 bases from V and 5 bases from J, the junction contained 9 bases not matched to a gene. The CDR3 contains 15 residues. The CDR3 is CASSYRGIGSETQYF. The CDR3 DNA reads TGTGCCAGCAGCTACAGGGGGATAGGGTCTGAGACCCAGTACTTC.

The chain links TRBV5-4 to TRBJ2-7, with TRBD2 matching over 9 bases. Per germline, CDR1 SGHNT and CDR2 YYREEE (reference sequence). This CDR3 contains 14 residues. Trimming at V came to 2 bases and at J to 3 bases, leaving 3 bases not matched to a gene. CDR3 DNA sequence: TGTGCCAGCAGCTTCGAAGCGGGAGGCTACGAGCAGTACTTC. Its translation: CASSFEAGGYEQYF.

The chain carries TRBV19 and TRBJ2-3; 10 positions match TRBD2. The CDR3 length is 16 residues. The V gene end was trimmed by 9 bases and the J gene end by 3 bases; junction bases not matched to a gene: 12. Looked up from germline, CDR1 is LNHDA and CDR2 is SQIVND (reference sequence). Here the CDR3 reads CASQSSGRGWTDTQYF. The CDR3 DNA is TGTGCCAGCCAATCTAGCGGGAGAGGATGGACAGATACGCAGTATTTT.

CDR3 sequence (DNA): TGTGCCAGCAGTCAAAGACTAGCGGGGACCTACGAGCAGTACTTC. It codes for CASSQRLAGTYEQYF. The gene calls are TRBV6-5 and TRBJ2-7; 11 nucleotides agree with TRBD2. The CDR3 runs to 15 residues. From germline, CDR1 is MNHEY and CDR2 SVGAGI. V shed 5 bases, J shed 2 bases, and the junction held 5 bases outside the gene matches.

This chain joins TRBV7-8 and TRBJ2-3; TRBD2 is a possible D gene (6 bases). The germline CDR1 and CDR2 sequences are SGHVS and FQNEAQ. The CDR3 has 20 amino acids. Trimming left V 2 bases short and J 3 bases short, with 27 bases between. The CDR3 nucleotides read TGTGCCAGCAGCTTAACCCGGGGAGGCCAAGCGAGGGCGGGGACAGATACGCAGTATTTT. Protein product: CASSLTRGGQARAGTDTQYF.

This clone appeared a few times. This sequence joins TRBV11-2 and TRBJ2-3; possible D gene TRBD2, 6 bases. Trimming cost V 1 base and J 1 base, with 18 bases left between them. The length of the CDR3 is 18 residues. CDR1 and CDR2 from the germline V gene are SGHAT and FQNNGV. CDR3 sequence reads: CASSLGALSGLGTDTQYF. CDR3 coding DNA: TGTGCCAGCAGCTTAGGGGCCCTTAGCGGATTAGGCACAGATACGCAGTATTTT.

This clone was counted a few times. This chain links TRBV5-4 with TRBJ2-2; 8 nucleotides agree with TRBD1. From germline, CDR1 is SGHNT and CDR2 YYREEE (reference sequence). V lost 7 bases, J lost 6 bases, and 8 bases stayed unmatched. This CDR3 spans 14 amino acids. CDR3 protein: CASGFQGASGELFF. CDR3 coding DNA: TGTGCCAGCGGATTTCAGGGGGCATCCGGGGAGCTGTTTTTT.

The chain employs TRBV6-2 or TRBV6-3 and TRBJ2-7; D is unresolved. V was trimmed by 0 bases and J by 3 bases, leaving 9 bases between them. Looked up from germline, CDR1 is MNHEY and CDR2 is SVGEGT. The CDR3 spans 14 residues. CDR3 residues: CASSYSLDLYEQYF. Here the CDR3 DNA reads TGTGCCAGCAGTTACTCTCTAGACCTCTACGAGCAGTACTTC.

The chain employs TRBV29-1 and TRBJ1-1; 11 bases agree with TRBD1. Germline V lookup: CDR1 SQVTM, CDR2 ANQGSEA. This CDR3 comprises 15 residues. V lost 6 bases and J lost 0; bases outside the gene matches: 6. The DNA for the CDR3 is TGCAGCGTCACCGGGACAGGGGGGATGAACACTGAAGCTTTCTTT. Translation: CSVTGTGGMNTEAFF.

This clone showed up just a few times. The same CDR3 is also encoded by other DNA sequences in this sample. The chain recombines TRBV5-1 with TRBJ2-7; tentative D call: TRBD1 (5 bases). Germline V gene data show CDR1 as SGHRS and CDR2 as YFSETQ. V was cut by 0 bases and J by 3 bases, with 7 bases left in between. This CDR3 has 13 residues. The CDR3 nucleotides are TGCGCCAGCAGCTTGGGACAGAACTACGAGCAGTACTTC. It is translated as CASSLGQNYEQYF.

The rearrangement links TRBV7-2 to TRBJ1-4, with 7 bases fitting TRBD1. This CDR3 comprises 15 residues. Trimming took 6 bases from V and 4 from J; bases not matched to a gene: 8. Germline V CDR1 and CDR2: SGHTA, FQGNSA. CDR3 loop: CASSEGANNNEKLFF. CDR3 DNA: TGTGCCAGCAGTGAGGGGGCCAACAATAATGAAAAACTGTTTTTT.

The chain uses TRBV5-4 and TRBJ2-5, with D possibly matching TRBD2 (6 bases). The V end was cut by 0 bases, the J end by 3 bases, with 12 bases between. Per germline, CDR1 SGHNT and CDR2 YYREEE (reference sequence). This CDR3 spans 15 amino acids. CDR3 amino acids: CASSLAGSSKETQYF. The CDR3 DNA reads TGTGCCAGCAGCTTGGCCGGGAGTTCGAAAGAGACCCAGTACTTC.

This chain links TRBV5-4 with TRBJ1-6; 8 bases are shared with TRBD1. CDR3 length: 14 residues. Per germline, CDR1 SGHNT and CDR2 YYREEE (reference sequence). Germline trimming cut 4 bases from V and 8 bases from J; bases unmatched to any gene: 5. CDR3: CASSRGQGDSPLHF. In DNA form, the CDR3 reads TGTGCCAGCAGCCGAGGACAGGGAGATTCACCCCTCCACTTT.

The chain carries TRBV5-1 and TRBJ2-2, with D uncertain. The CDR3 runs to 13 residues. The germline gives CDR1 SGHRS, CDR2 YFSETQ. Trimming took 6 bases from V and 2 from J, leaving 8 bases between them. CDR3 amino acids: CASKSENTGELFF. The CDR3 region has the DNA TGCGCCAGCAAATCAGAAAACACCGGGGAGCTGTTTTTT. Using reference TRBV5-1 and TRBJ2-2 for the parts outside the CDR3, the full variable domain is KAGVTQTPRYLIKTRGQQVTLSCSPISGHRSVSWYQQTPGQGLQFLFEYFSETQRNKGNFPGRFSGRQFSNSRSEMNVSTLELGDSALYLCASKSENTGELFFGEGSRLTVL.

This chain uses TRBV4-3 with TRBJ2-1, with 10 bases that match TRBD1. The CDR3 extends over 17 amino acids. Trimming removed 2 bases from V and 3 bases from J; junction bases left unmatched: 7. Germline loops: CDR1 LGHNA, CDR2 YSLEER. CDR3 loop: CASSQSPGTGDYNEQFF. The CDR3 DNA follows: TGCGCCAGCAGCCAATCTCCCGGGACAGGGGACTACAATGAGCAGTTCTTC.

The V and J genes are TRBV11-2 and TRBJ2-7; D might be TRBD1 (7 bases). The V and J ends lost 0 bases and 3 bases respectively, with 15 bases between them. CDR1 SGHAT and CDR2 FQNNGV come from the germline V gene. This CDR3 has 16 amino acids. For the CDR3, the DNA is TGTGCCAGCAGCTTAGAAAGGGCAGGGGGGAACTACGAGCAGTACTTC. Its translation is CASSLERAGGNYEQYF.

This clone turned up a few times. This chain links TRBV25-1 with TRBJ1-6, with D perhaps matching TRBD1 (5 bases). This CDR3 has 16 amino acids. V shed 2 bases and J shed 7 bases, with 15 bases lying between them. Germline CDR1 reads MGHDK; CDR2 reads SYGVNS. CDR3 bases: TGTGCCAGCAGTGAAGCCCCACAGGCCGCGAATTCACCCCTCCACTTT. Its protein product is CASSEAPQAANSPLHF.

The chain links TRBV6-6 to TRBJ1-5; 7 bases align to TRBD1. The CDR3 spans 14 residues. Germline values: CDR1 MNHNY, CDR2 SVGAGI (reference sequence). V shed 0 bases and J 4 bases; nucleotides not matched to a gene: 0. The CDR3 coding sequence is TGTGCCAGCAGTTACTCGGGACAGAATCAGCCCCAGCATTTT. Translated: CASSYSGQNQPQHF.

The chain uses TRBV18 and TRBJ2-2; possible D gene TRBD2, 6 bases. V lost 2 bases and J 6 bases, leaving 16 bases between the germline ends. CDR3 size: 16 residues. Looked up from germline, CDR1 is KGHSH and CDR2 is LQKENI. The CDR3 bases are TGTGCCAGCTCACCAGTGGGAGGATTTTCGCCCGGGGAGCTGTTTTTT. Its translation is CASSPVGGFSPGELFF.

The J gene is TRBJ2-3, the V gene TRBV6-2 or TRBV6-3; TRBD1 matches at 8 bases. This CDR3 region has 16 residues. Trimming removed 4 bases from V and 4 bases from J; junction bases left unmatched: 10. Germline loops: CDR1 MNHEY, CDR2 SVGEGT. The CDR3 DNA follows: TGTGCCAGCAGTTCCGTGACAGGGGTTAAATCAGATACGCAGTATTTT. Protein product: CASSSVTGVKSDTQYF.

The genes are TRBV18 and TRBJ2-7; D is uncertain. Germline V lookup: CDR1 KGHSH, CDR2 LQKENI. The V and J ends lost 3 bases and 5 bases respectively, with 8 bases between them. The CDR3 extends over 12 amino acids. CDR3 DNA sequence: TGTGCCAGCTCACCTTCGTCGGACGAGCAGTACTTC. Amino acids: CASSPSSDEQYF.

V gene TRBV5-4 combines with J gene TRBJ1-2; 10 nucleotides match TRBD1. The J segment lost 4 bases and the V segment lost 5 bases, leaving 11 bases of the junction unmatched. CDR1 and CDR2 (germline): SGHNT, YYREEE (reference sequence). This CDR3 region has 16 residues. CDR3 amino acids: CASRLGGQGRGYGYTF. CDR3 in DNA: TGTGCCAGCAGGCTTGGGGGACAGGGGCGCGGCTATGGCTACACCTTC.

The J gene is TRBJ1-2, the V gene TRBV5-1; D is possibly TRBD1 (6 bases). V dropped 7 bases and J dropped 2 bases, with 9 bases sitting between them. This CDR3 region has 12 residues. Germline V lookup: CDR1 SGHRS, CDR2 YFSETQ. This CDR3 is CASYDRNYGYTF. CDR3 nucleotide sequence: TGCGCCAGCTACGACAGGAACTATGGCTACACCTTC.